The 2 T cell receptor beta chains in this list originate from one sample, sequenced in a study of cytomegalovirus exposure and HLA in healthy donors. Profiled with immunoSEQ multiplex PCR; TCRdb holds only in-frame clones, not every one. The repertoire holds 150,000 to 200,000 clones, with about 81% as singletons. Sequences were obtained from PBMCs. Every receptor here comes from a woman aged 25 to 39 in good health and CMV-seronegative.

CDR3 coding DNA: TGCAGTGCCGACGGGAGAGAGACCCAGTACTTC. It is translated as CSADGRETQYF. The chain carries TRBV20-1 and TRBJ2-5; perhaps TRBD2 as D (6 bases). CDR3 length: 11 residues. CDR1 and CDR2 (germline): DFQATT, SNEGSKA (reference sequence). Trimming cost V 6 bases and J 4 bases, with 9 bases left between them.

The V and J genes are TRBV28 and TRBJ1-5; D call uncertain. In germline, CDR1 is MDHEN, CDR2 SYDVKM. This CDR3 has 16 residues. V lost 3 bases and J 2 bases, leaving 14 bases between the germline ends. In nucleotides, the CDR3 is TGTGCCAGCAGTTTCCTTGGCCGAACCCGCAATCAGCCCCAGCATTTT. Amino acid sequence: CASSFLGRTRNQPQHF.